This T cell receptor (beta chain) was identified in a study of cytomegalovirus exposure and HLA in healthy donors. Study summary: The 95 to 150 validation repertoires used a platform that matched the one used for the 550 to 800 first-cohort repertoires, as a later analysis reported. Notes on the study in general: Rarity characterized most TCR sequences, yet some public TCRs appeared in many donors. In vitro work confirmed that a few CMV-associated chains recognize CMV antigens. It was found in a later analysis that first-cohort TCR clusters tended to co-occur in the 90 to 150 validation repertoires.

The protocol was immunoSEQ multiplex PCR, while the TCRdb copy is restricted to in-frame clones and leaves out a portion. The table records under 50,000 clones, approximately 93% of them present only once. The CDR3 totals 12 residues. With 1 base removed from V and 4 bases from J, the gap between germline ends came to 6 bases. Germline CDR1 SGHRS, CDR2 YFSETQ. This clone was counted between two and nine times. The target antigen is unknown. The chain couples TRBV5-1 to TRBJ2-7; D unclear. The receptor was derived from a woman younger than 30 in good health and CMV-seropositive. The sample taken for sequencing was PBMCs. CDR3 sequence (DNA): TGCGCCAGCAGCTTGTCGGGTTACGAGCAGTACTTC. Translating it yields CASSLSGYEQYF.